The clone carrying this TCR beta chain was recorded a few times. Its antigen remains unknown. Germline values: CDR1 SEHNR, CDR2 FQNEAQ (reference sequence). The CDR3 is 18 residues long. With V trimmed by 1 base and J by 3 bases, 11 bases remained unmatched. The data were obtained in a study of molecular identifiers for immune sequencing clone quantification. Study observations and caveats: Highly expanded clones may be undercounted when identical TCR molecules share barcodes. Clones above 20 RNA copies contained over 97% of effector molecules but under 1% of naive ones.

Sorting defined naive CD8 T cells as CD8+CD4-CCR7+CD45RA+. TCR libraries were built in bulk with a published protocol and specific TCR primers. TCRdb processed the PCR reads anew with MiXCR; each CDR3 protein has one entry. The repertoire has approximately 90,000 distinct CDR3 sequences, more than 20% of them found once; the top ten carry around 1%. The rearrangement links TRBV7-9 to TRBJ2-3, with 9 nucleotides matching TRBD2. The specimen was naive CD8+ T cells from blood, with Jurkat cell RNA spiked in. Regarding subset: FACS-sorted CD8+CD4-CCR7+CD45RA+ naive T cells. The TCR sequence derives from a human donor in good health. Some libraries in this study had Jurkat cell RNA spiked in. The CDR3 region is CASSLGAGGPKRTDTQYF. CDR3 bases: TGTGCCAGCAGCTTAGGGGCGGGGGGGCCAAAGCGGACAGATACGCAGTATTTT.